This record concerns one T cell receptor beta chain sequence. Its antigen is currently unknown. The data stem from a study of shared clonotypes between healthy human individuals. The V end lost 7 bases, the J end lost 4 bases, and 15 bases lay between the germline ends. Germline V gene data show CDR1 as SQVTM and CDR2 as ANQGSEA. The CDR3 contains 13 residues. General study points: Naive CD4 clonotypes were shared across a few donors at roughly 4.6%.

The naive CD8 population came from CD45RO-negative cells selected for CCR7, without terminally differentiated effector memory CD45RA+ cells. The protocol was immunoSEQ multiplex PCR, while the TCRdb copy is restricted to in-frame clones and leaves out a portion. The profile shows about 750,000 clones, over 90% of them singletons. The rearrangement joins TRBV29-1 to TRBJ2-3, with a tentative D call TRBD2 (7 bases). Input material: naive CD8+ T cells sorted from blood. The clonotype comes from a man under 40 in good health. Here the CDR3 reads CSAEGGIADTQYF. CDR3 bases: TGCAGCGCCGAGGGGGGGATCGCAGATACGCAGTATTTT.